One and the same sample provided the 24 T cell receptor beta chains below, sequenced in a study of blood T cell repertoires in COVID-19. The assay was immunoSEQ multiplex PCR, and TCRdb's table has in-frame clones only and misses some. The sample shows approximately 100,000 clones, less than 80% of them seen only once. Sequenced input: peripheral blood. All receptors derive from a man in his sixties or seventies with active or convalescent COVID-19.

This chain connects TRBV7-8 to TRBJ1-2, with 7 bases fitting TRBD1. Germline CDR1 and CDR2: SGHVS and FQNEAQ. CDR3 size: 15 residues. Germline trimming cut 3 bases from V and 2 bases from J; bases unmatched to any gene: 6. The CDR3 DNA sequence: TGTGCCAGCAGCTTTAGGGACAGCGGAAACTATGGCTACACCTTC. It translates to CASSFRDSGNYGYTF.

The J gene is TRBJ1-4, the V gene TRBV30; 11 positions match TRBD1. Germline V gene lookup returns CDR1 GTSNPN and CDR2 SVGIG (reference sequence). This CDR3 contains 14 residues. Germline trimming cut 2 bases from V and 5 bases from J; bases unmatched to any gene: 1. This CDR3 reads CAWSRTGGNEKLFF. CDR3 nucleotide sequence: TGTGCCTGGAGTAGGACAGGGGGCAATGAAAAACTGTTTTTT.

The sample holds a few counts of this clone. V usage is TRBV28 and J usage is TRBJ1-1, with TRBD1 matching 11 bases. J lost 2 bases, V lost 1 base, and 6 bases had no gene match. Per germline, CDR1 MDHEN and CDR2 SYDVKM. There are 17 residues in the CDR3. The DNA of the CDR3 is TGTGCCAGCAGTTTATCCGGGACAGGGGGGAGAAACACTGAAGCTTTCTTT. Encoded protein: CASSLSGTGGRNTEAFF.

The chain is built from TRBV28 and TRBJ1-1; no firm D call. With 2 bases removed from V and 5 bases from J, the gap between germline ends came to 9 bases. The CDR3 has 13 amino acids. Germline V gene lookup returns CDR1 MDHEN and CDR2 SYDVKM. CDR3 in DNA: TGTGCCAGCAGTTTAGAGACGAGGACTGAAGCTTTCTTT. It specifies CASSLETRTEAFF.

The CDR3 nucleotides are TGTGCCAGCACTTTGACAGGGGTTAGCAATCAGCCCCAGCATTTT. Protein sequence: CASTLTGVSNQPQHF. The V and J genes are TRBV28 and TRBJ1-5; 8 bases fit TRBD1. This CDR3 is built from 15 residues. The germline V gene encodes CDR1 MDHEN and CDR2 SYDVKM. Trimming cost V 7 bases and J 0 bases; bases outside gene matches: 5.

J is TRBJ1-1 and V is TRBV9, with TRBD1 matching 11 bases. The V gene end was trimmed by 0 bases and the J gene end by 5 bases; junction bases not matched to a gene: 3. Germline V gene data show CDR1 as SGDLS and CDR2 as YYNGEE. This CDR3 is 15 amino acids long. This CDR3 is CASSVAGQGETEAFF. CDR3 bases: TGTGCCAGCAGCGTAGCGGGACAGGGGGAAACTGAAGCTTTCTTT.

This chain uses TRBV28 with TRBJ1-5, with D perhaps matching TRBD1 (5 bases). The CDR3 covers 15 residues. With 2 bases removed from V and 2 bases from J, the gap between germline ends came to 10 bases. From germline, CDR1 is MDHEN and CDR2 SYDVKM. In DNA form, the CDR3 reads TGTGCCAGCAGTTTAAGCGGGGCCGGCAATCAGCCCCAGCATTTT. It yields the protein CASSLSGAGNQPQHF.

This clone appeared once. V usage is TRBV4-1 and J usage is TRBJ2-5, with TRBD2 identical over 11 bases. With 3 bases clipped from V and 1 base from J, the junction kept 1 base outside the gene matches. From germline, CDR1 is MGHRA and CDR2 YSYEKL. The CDR3 totals 15 residues. The CDR3, as DNA: TGCGCCAGCAGCCACGGGACTAGCGGCCAAGAGACCCAGTACTTC. It codes for CASSHGTSGQETQYF.

This clone was seen a single time. The rearrangement joins TRBV5-1 to TRBJ2-1; 9 bases agree with TRBD2. The length of the CDR3 is 14 residues. The V and J ends lost 4 bases and 5 bases, in that order; junction bases with no gene match: 4. The germline CDR1 and CDR2 sequences are SGHRS and YFSETQ. This chain's CDR3 is CASSISGGNNEQFF. CDR3 DNA: TGCGCCAGCAGCATTAGCGGGGGAAACAATGAGCAGTTCTTC.

The chain combines TRBV2 with TRBJ2-3, with D perhaps matching TRBD2 (5 bases). Germline CDR1 and CDR2: SNHLY and FYNNEI. V gave up 5 bases and J gave up 1 base, with 16 bases separating them. This CDR3 is built from 16 residues. The chain's CDR3 is CASSHDYGIRTDTQYF. DNA for the CDR3: TGTGCCAGCAGTCACGACTACGGTATTCGCACAGATACGCAGTATTTT.

This clone appeared a single time. The chain has TRBV5-4 and TRBJ2-1; TRBD2 aligns across 13 bases. CDR1 is SGHNT, CDR2 YYREEE, per germline (reference sequence). This CDR3 has 16 amino acids. J was trimmed by 3 bases and V by 3 bases; bases with no gene match: 3. CDR3 residues: CASSSGTSGNYNEQFF. CDR3 nucleotide sequence: TGTGCCAGCAGCTCCGGGACTAGCGGGAACTACAATGAGCAGTTCTTC.

The chain employs TRBV7-9 and TRBJ2-5, with D maybe TRBD2 (5 bases). Germline CDR1 is SEHNR and CDR2 is FQNEAQ (reference sequence). V gave up 5 bases and J gave up 3 bases, with 13 bases separating them. The length of the CDR3 is 14 residues. The CDR3 region is CASSTPGTEETQYF. The CDR3 DNA sequence: TGTGCCAGCAGCACCCCGGGAACAGAAGAGACCCAGTACTTC.

The gene calls are TRBV6-2 or TRBV6-3 and TRBJ2-3, with 12 bases identical to TRBD2. Germline CDR1 reads MNHEY; CDR2 reads SVGEGT. V shed 2 bases and J 2 bases; nucleotides not matched to a gene: 8. This CDR3 region has 18 residues. CDR3: CASSYATSGGPTTDTQYF. In DNA form, the CDR3 reads TGTGCCAGCAGTTACGCGACTAGCGGGGGACCTACCACAGATACGCAGTATTTT.

This sequence joins TRBV13 and TRBJ1-4; 7 positions agree with TRBD1. V lost 4 bases to trimming and J lost 0 bases; unmatched junction nucleotides: 11. The germline gives CDR1 PRHDT, CDR2 FYEKMQ (reference sequence). This CDR3 contains 18 residues. This CDR3 is CASSSTGRMSATNEKLFF. The CDR3 DNA sequence: TGTGCCAGCAGCTCGACAGGGAGAATGTCAGCAACTAATGAAAAACTGTTTTTT.

This clone was detected ten times or more. The rearrangement joins TRBV6-5 to TRBJ1-1, with D hard to call. V lost 2 bases and J 11 bases, leaving 12 bases between the germline ends. Germline V CDR1 and CDR2: MNHEY, SVGAGI. CDR3 length equals 12 residues. The CDR3 loop reads CASSYRGGMAFF. The CDR3, as DNA: TGTGCCAGCAGTTACAGAGGAGGAATGGCTTTCTTT.

The chain employs TRBV19 and TRBJ1-1; perhaps TRBD1 as D (5 bases). The CDR3 is 15 residues long. Per the germline V gene, CDR1 is LNHDA and CDR2 is SQIVND (reference sequence). V lost 3 bases, J lost 5 bases, and 16 bases lay in between. CDR3 in DNA: TGTGCCAGTAGTATGTTGGGCAGGGTGGGGACTGAAGCTTTCTTT. This sequence encodes CASSMLGRVGTEAFF.

The chain joins TRBV19 to TRBJ1-2; 11 nucleotides align to TRBD1. Germline values: CDR1 LNHDA, CDR2 SQIVND (reference sequence). The trim removed 7 bases at V and 8 bases at J, leaving 6 bases unmatched. This CDR3 region has 13 residues. This CDR3 reads CASTGTGGSGYTF. The CDR3, as DNA: TGTGCCAGTACTGGGACAGGGGGAAGCGGCTACACCTTC.

V and J are TRBV2 and TRBJ1-1, with 10 bases identical to TRBD1. Germline V CDR1 and CDR2: SNHLY, FYNNEI. The length of the CDR3 is 14 residues. The V segment lost 6 bases and the J segment 5 bases; nucleotides outside the gene matches: 6. CDR3 DNA sequence: TGTGCCAGCAGCCTGACAGGGGGCAGGACTGAAGCTTTCTTT. It yields the protein CASSLTGGRTEAFF.

This clone was detected only once. V and J are TRBV24-1 and TRBJ2-7, with D possibly matching TRBD1 (6 bases). The V gene's germline CDR1 is KGHDR and CDR2 SFDVKD. The V end was cut by 2 bases, the J end by 5 bases, with 12 bases between. This CDR3 is built from 14 residues. The CDR3 protein is CATSDSRGTHEQYF. In DNA form, the CDR3 reads TGTGCCACCAGTGATTCCAGGGGAACCCACGAGCAGTACTTC.

The rearrangement links TRBV2 to TRBJ1-5; TRBD1 is a possible D gene (6 bases). V was pared by 6 bases and J by 2 bases, with 14 bases between. The CDR3 is 15 amino acids. CDR1 and CDR2 (germline): SNHLY, FYNNEI. The CDR3: CASRMSGGGNQPQHF. CDR3 in DNA: TGTGCCAGCAGAATGAGCGGGGGCGGCAATCAGCCCCAGCATTTT.

This chain connects TRBV6-4 to TRBJ1-1; D uncertain. The germline CDR1 and CDR2 sequences are MRHNA and SNTAGT. There are 13 residues in the CDR3. The V end was cut by 0 bases, the J end by 6 bases, with 8 bases between. CDR3 loop: CASSDSPGSEAFF. CDR3 nucleotides: TGTGCCAGCAGTGACTCCCCGGGGTCTGAAGCTTTCTTT.

In this sample, this clone turned up a few times. V gene TRBV10-3 combines with J gene TRBJ1-1; the D gene is possibly TRBD1 (6 bases). Germline CDR1 is ENHRY and CDR2 is SYGVKD. Trimming took 0 bases from V and 2 from J, leaving 10 bases between them. The CDR3 spans 15 residues. This CDR3 is CAISESTGKNTEAFF. DNA of the CDR3: TGTGCCATCAGTGAGTCAACAGGGAAAAACACTGAAGCTTTCTTT.

V is TRBV14 and J is TRBJ1-1, with D unresolved. In germline, CDR1 is SGHDN, CDR2 FVKESK. V was shortened by 1 base and J by 3 bases, with 6 bases between the two germline ends. CDR3 size: 13 residues. CDR3 DNA sequence: TGTGCCAGCAGCCAAGGGTGGCACACTGAAGCTTTCTTT. Amino acids: CASSQGWHTEAFF.

The V and J genes are TRBV20-1 and TRBJ2-1, with 8 bases that match TRBD2. Germline-derived CDR1 and CDR2 are DFQATT and SNEGSKA (reference sequence). The CDR3 spans 14 residues. The V gene end was trimmed by 3 bases and the J gene end by 8 bases; junction bases not matched to a gene: 9. The DNA for the CDR3 is TGCAGTGCTAGTGTCGACGGGAGGGAGGATGAGCAGTTCTTC. Its translation is CSASVDGREDEQFF.